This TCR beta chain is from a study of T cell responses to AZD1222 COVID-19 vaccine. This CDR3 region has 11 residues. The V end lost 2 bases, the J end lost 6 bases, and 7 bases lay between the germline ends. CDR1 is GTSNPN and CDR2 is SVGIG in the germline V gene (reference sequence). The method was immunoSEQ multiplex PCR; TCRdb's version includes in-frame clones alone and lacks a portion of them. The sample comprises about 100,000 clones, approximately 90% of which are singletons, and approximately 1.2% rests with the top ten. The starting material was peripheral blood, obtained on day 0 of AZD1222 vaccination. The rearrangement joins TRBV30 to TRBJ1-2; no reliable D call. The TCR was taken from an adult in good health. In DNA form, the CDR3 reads TGTGCCTGGAGTTTAATAGATGGCTACACCTTC. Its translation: CAWSLIDGYTF.